This paragraph covers one T cell receptor beta chain sequence. In the same sample, other DNA sequences code for this CDR3. This CDR3 spans 13 amino acids. In germline, CDR1 is MNHNS, CDR2 SASEGT. Trimming removed 9 bases from V and 4 bases from J, with 15 bases in between. Every subset had its genomic DNA shared out evenly among several immunoSEQ plates. Data came from immunoSEQ multiplex PCR; TCRdb stores just in-frame clones and leaves some out. This sample carries about 2.4 million clones, approximately 94% of them seen once, and the ten largest clones take about 0.34%. The data were obtained in a study of shared clonotypes between healthy human individuals. In the study overall: Aged 18 to 49, the donors were a couple of women and a few men. CD4 naive and memory got three plates each, CD8 naive two, CD8 memory one.

Investigators divided CD4+ cells into CD45RA+ naive and CD45RA-negative memory subsets. This chain connects TRBV6-1 to TRBJ1-2; D unresolved. Material for sequencing was naive CD4+ T cells from PBMCs. Subset indicated: CD45RA+ positively selected. The TCR sequence derives from a man aged 18 to 29 in good health. Some clones in this sample may be carry-over from other donors' samples. The CDR3 coding sequence is TGTGCCAGTAGGAGGGAACTTGGCTATGGCTACACCTTC. Translating it yields CASRRELGYGYTF.